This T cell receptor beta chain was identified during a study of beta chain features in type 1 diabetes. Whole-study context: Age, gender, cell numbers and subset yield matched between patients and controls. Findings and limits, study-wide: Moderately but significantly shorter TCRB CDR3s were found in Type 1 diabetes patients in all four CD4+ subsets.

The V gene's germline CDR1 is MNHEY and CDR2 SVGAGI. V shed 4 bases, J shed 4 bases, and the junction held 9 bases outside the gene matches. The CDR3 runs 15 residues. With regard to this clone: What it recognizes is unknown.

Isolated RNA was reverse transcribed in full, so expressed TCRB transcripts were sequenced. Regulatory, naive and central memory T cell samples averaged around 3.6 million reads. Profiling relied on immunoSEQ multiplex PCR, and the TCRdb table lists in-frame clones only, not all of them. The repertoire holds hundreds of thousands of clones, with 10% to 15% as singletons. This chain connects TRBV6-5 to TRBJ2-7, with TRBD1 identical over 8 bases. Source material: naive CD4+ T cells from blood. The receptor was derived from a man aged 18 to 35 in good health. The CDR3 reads CASSFDRGGWYEQYF. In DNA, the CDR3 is TGTGCCAGCAGTTTCGACAGGGGTGGATGGTACGAGCAGTACTTC.